Listed below are T cell receptor beta chains from one sample, sequenced in a study of breast tumors, draining lymph nodes, adjacent tissues. TCRdb fed the multiplex PCR reads into MiXCR, producing one record per CDR3 protein. Of 20,000 to 25,000 distinct CDR3 sequences in the sample, about 24% were seen once. The sample taken for sequencing was breast tumor tissue. The receptors come from a female donor with breast cancer. Some clones in this sample may be carry-over from other donors' samples. CDR3s include the opening cysteine and the closing phenylalanine or tryptophan. A D gene is named only where the DNA matches it firmly. Size tells how often a clone was seen (once, few, many) or the class of an expanded clone, and some rows leave it out.

abundance	d_gene	j_gene	v_gene	CDR3aa	CDR3nt
many	NA	TRBJ2-1	TRBV12-3/TRBV12-4	CASSFGELNEQFF	TGTGCCAGCAGTTTTGGGGAGCTAAATGAGCAGTTCTTC
many	TRBD1	TRBJ1-2	TRBV3-1	CASSQGRPGGHYGYTF	TGTGCCAGCAGCCAAGGCAGGCCAGGGGGCCACTATGGCTACACCTTC
medium-sized	TRBD2	TRBJ2-3	TRBV9	CASSGGTSLLTDTQYF	TGTGCCAGCAGCGGGGGGACTAGCCTTCTCACAGATACGCAGTATTTT
many	NA	TRBJ2-7	TRBV11-2	CASSLARTEQYF	TGTGCCAGCAGCTTAGCCCGGACGGAGCAGTACTTC
NA	NA	TRBJ2-2	TRBV27	CASSFTTGVAGTGELFF	TGTGCCAGCAGCTTTACAACGGGGGTCGCGGGAACCGGGGAGCTGTTTTTT
many	NA	TRBJ2-6	TRBV5-1	CASSVYSGANVLTF	TGCGCCAGCAGCGTTTACTCTGGGGCCAACGTCCTGACTTTC
NA	TRBD1	TRBJ1-2	TRBV28	CASMGGSGTGGGYTF	TGTGCCAGCATGGGGGGGTCCGGGACAGGGGGCGGCTACACCTTC
many	NA	TRBJ2-1	TRBV2	CASSAPRQSRNNEQFF	TGTGCCAGCAGTGCCCCGCGACAGTCAAGGAACAATGAGCAGTTCTTC
many	TRBD1	TRBJ2-7	TRBV30	CAWSVLSYGTGVEQYF	TGTGCCTGGAGTGTACTTTCGTATGGGACAGGGGTCGAGCAGTACTTC
once	TRBD1	TRBJ1-2	TRBV20-1	CSARDQDRVAYGYTF	TGCAGTGCTAGGGATCAGGACAGGGTGGCCTATGGCTACACCTTC
many	NA	TRBJ1-5	TRBV7-2	CASSVGLHQPQHF	TGTGCCAGCAGCGTGGGACTCCATCAGCCCCAGCATTTT
NA	NA	TRBJ1-6	TRBV5-1	CASSLVVSGSSPYNSPLHF	TGCGCCAGCAGCTTGGTGGTTTCAGGGTCATCTCCCTATAATTCACCCCTCCACTTT
many	TRBD1	TRBJ2-2	TRBV4-1	CASSRRQGARDTGELFF	TGCGCCAGCAGCCGCAGACAGGGGGCGAGGGACACCGGGGAGCTGTTTTTT
many	NA	TRBJ2-7	TRBV18	CATSPTGVWEQYF	TGTGCCACCTCCCCAACAGGAGTTTGGGAGCAGTACTTC
few	NA	TRBJ2-4	TRBV2	CASSGGSNIQYF	TGTGCCAGCAGCGGGGGTTCAAACATTCAGTACTTC
medium-sized	NA	TRBJ2-3	TRBV6-2/TRBV6-3	CASKGSGDTQYF	TGTGCCAGCAAGGGCTCGGGGGATACGCAGTATTTT
many	NA	TRBJ1-2	TRBV20-1	CSAKEGGWRTF	TGCAGTGCTAAGGAGGGAGGATGGAGGACCTTC
many	TRBD1	TRBJ2-7	TRBV6-1	CASSERTGGNYEQYF	TGTGCCAGCAGTGAACGGACAGGGGGCAACTACGAGCAGTACTTC
many	NA	TRBJ2-7	TRBV11-2	CASSGMGGQPFYEQYF	TGTGCCAGCAGCGGGATGGGGGGACAGCCTTTTTACGAGCAGTACTTC
NA	TRBD2	TRBJ2-1	TRBV11-2	CASSLGAGVANEQFF	TGTGCCAGCAGCTTAGGAGCGGGGGTGGCCAATGAGCAGTTCTTC
many	NA	TRBJ1-4	TRBV28	CASRDIREKLFF	TGTGCCAGCAGGGACATTCGGGAAAAACTGTTTTTT
NA	NA	TRBJ1-1	TRBV7-8	CASTPMDVRNTEAFF	TGTGCCAGCACCCCGATGGACGTTAGAAACACTGAAGCTTTCTTT
many	TRBD1	TRBJ1-5	TRBV19	CASRQGGQPQHF	TGTGCCAGCCGACAGGGAGGTCAGCCCCAGCATTTT
NA	NA	TRBJ2-5	TRBV6-1	CASSLLGETQYF	TGTGCCAGCAGTCTTTTGGGAGAGACCCAGTACTTC
NA	TRBD1	TRBJ2-3	TRBV28	CASSFTGGAGDTQYF	TGTGCCAGCAGCTTCACAGGGGGCGCAGGAGATACGCAGTATTTT
NA	TRBD2	TRBJ2-7	TRBV13	CASSQEASGGYEQYF	TGTGCCAGCAGCCAAGAGGCTAGCGGGGGCTACGAGCAGTACTTC
many	NA	TRBJ2-5	TRBV30	CAWKEETQYF	TGTGCCTGGAAAGAAGAGACCCAGTACTTC
NA	NA	TRBJ1-1	TRBV5-1	CASSLDGYTEAFF	TGCGCCAGCAGCTTGGACGGGTACACTGAAGCTTTCTTT
many	NA	TRBJ2-6	TRBV12-3/TRBV12-4	CASSPSSGGANVLTF	TGTGCCAGCAGTCCCAGTTCTGGTGGGGCCAACGTCCTGACTTTC
medium-sized	NA	TRBJ2-7	TRBV7-9	CASSLALGRGASSYEQYF	TGTGCCAGCAGCTTAGCGTTGGGTAGGGGGGCCTCCTCCTACGAGCAGTACTTC